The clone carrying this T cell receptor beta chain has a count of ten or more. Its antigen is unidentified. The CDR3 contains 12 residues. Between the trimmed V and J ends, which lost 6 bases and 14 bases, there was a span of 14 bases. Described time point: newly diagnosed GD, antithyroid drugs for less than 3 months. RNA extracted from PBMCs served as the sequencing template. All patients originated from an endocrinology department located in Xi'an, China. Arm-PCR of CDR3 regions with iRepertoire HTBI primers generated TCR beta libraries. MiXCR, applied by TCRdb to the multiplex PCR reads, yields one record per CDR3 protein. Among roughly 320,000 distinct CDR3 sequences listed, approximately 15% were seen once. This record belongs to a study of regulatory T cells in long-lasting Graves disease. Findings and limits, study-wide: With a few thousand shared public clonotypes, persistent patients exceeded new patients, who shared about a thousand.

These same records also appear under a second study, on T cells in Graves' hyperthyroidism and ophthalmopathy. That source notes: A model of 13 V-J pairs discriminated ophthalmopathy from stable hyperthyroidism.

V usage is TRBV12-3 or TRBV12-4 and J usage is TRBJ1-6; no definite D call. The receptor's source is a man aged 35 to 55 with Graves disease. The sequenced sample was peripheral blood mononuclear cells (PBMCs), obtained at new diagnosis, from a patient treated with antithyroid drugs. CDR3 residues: CASSRTDVTLHF. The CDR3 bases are TGTGCCAGCAGCCGGACGGACGTCACCCTCCACTTT.